The sequence of this TCR beta chain was determined in a study of cytomegalovirus exposure and HLA in healthy donors. For the study at large: A previous analysis identified approximately 120 million unique TCR beta sequences derived from some 170 million T cells. Study findings and constraints: TCR beta chains associated with HLA were, in a later analysis, more clonally expanded than equally common others.

Germline V CDR1 and CDR2: ENHRY, SYGVKD. CDR3 size: 15 residues. The V and J ends lost 8 bases and 2 bases respectively, with 19 bases between them. Worth noting for this clone: Its specificity is unknown.

With 60 Vbeta and 13 Jbeta primers, the PCR was carried out. Libraries were prepared by immunoSEQ multiplex PCR; TCRdb keeps only in-frame clonotypes and omits some of them. In total, the table holds 53,000 or so clones. Sequenced: PBMCs. This chain connects TRBV10-3 to TRBJ2-7; D perhaps matches TRBD1 (7 bases). The source is a man between 18 and 35 years old in good health and CMV-seropositive. The CDR3 DNA is TGTGCCATCTCTATCCAGGGGGGCGGAACCTACGAGCAGTACTTC. Translated, it gives CAISIQGGGTYEQYF.